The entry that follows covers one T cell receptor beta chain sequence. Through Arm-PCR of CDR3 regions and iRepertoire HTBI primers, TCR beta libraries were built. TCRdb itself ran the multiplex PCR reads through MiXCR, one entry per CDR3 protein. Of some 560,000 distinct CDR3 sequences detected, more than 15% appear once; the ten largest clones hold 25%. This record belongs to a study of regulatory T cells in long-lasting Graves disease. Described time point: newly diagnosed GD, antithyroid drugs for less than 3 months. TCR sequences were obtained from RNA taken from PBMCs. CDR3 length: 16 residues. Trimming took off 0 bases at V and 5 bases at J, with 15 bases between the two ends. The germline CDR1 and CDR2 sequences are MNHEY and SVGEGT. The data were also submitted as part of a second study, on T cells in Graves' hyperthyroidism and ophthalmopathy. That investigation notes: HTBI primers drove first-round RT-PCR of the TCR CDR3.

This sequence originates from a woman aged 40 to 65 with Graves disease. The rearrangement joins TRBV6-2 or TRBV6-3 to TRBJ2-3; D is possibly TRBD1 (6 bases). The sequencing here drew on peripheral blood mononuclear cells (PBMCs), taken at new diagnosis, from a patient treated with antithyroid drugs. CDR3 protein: CASSYSLGQGLDTQYF. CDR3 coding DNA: TGTGCCAGCAGTTACTCGCTCGGCCAGGGGTTAGATACGCAGTATTTT.